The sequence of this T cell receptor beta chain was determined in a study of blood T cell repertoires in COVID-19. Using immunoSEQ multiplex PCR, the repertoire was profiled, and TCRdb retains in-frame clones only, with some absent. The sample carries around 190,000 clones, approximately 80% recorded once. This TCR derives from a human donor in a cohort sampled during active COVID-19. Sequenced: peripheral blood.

CDR3 nucleotides: TGCGCCAGCAGCCAACGACAGCAGTTCTACGAGCAGTACTTC. It codes for CASSQRQQFYEQYF. The chain recombines TRBV4-1 with TRBJ2-7, with a weak D call TRBD1 (5 bases). Germline V lookup: CDR1 MGHRA, CDR2 YSYEKL. The CDR3 runs to 14 residues. V was clipped by 2 bases and J by 3 bases, with 11 bases between them.